The entry below describes one TCR beta chain. What this receptor recognizes is not known. Per-base quality was not reported, and no clone a single base away is much larger than it. The CDR3 holds 14 amino acids from the cysteine to the phenylalanine. This entry keeps only the CDR3 DNA: 42 bases, framed from base 1. The V end gives up 9 bases and the J end 4 bases, leaving 5 bases in the junction not matched to a gene. In the germline V gene (reference sequence), CDR1 corresponds to SGHAT and CDR2 to FQDESV. This sample stems from a study of blood T cell repertoires in COVID-19 (TCRdb year 2020). At the level of the whole study: Samples covering the acute and convalescent phases of COVID-19 were provided by collaborators in the United States, Italy and Spain. The material from the prospective study consisted of cDNA or gDNA derived from T cells, B-cell-depleted T cells, or PBMCs. Deeply sampled blood TCRbeta repertoires from subjects exposed to, actively infected with, or recovered from COVID-19 were included in the dataset. The repertoires were made available in a free public database intended to serve as a resource for research on the immune response to SARS-CoV-2. The samples were drawn from two sources: the first 160 participants of the ongoing ImmuneRACE study, and fewer than 1,500 subjects contributed by 6 global collaborators. A de-identified subject ID, COVID-19 status, age in years and sex were almost always included in the sample metadata. Where available, HLA class I and class II types were taken from metadata supplied by the sample provider and were not determined by assay-based typing.

Samples from volunteer blood donors who had recovered from COVID-19 were contributed by a second Seattle source. The collaborating institutions used their own protocols to collect whole blood in K2EDTA tubes. Collaborator samples were shipped for TCRbeta analysis as frozen whole blood, isolated PBMCs, or DNA extracted from either sample type. What the research found in general, with its limitations: The quantity of clinical and demographic metadata differed by source and by participant and was supplied without curation.

TCRbeta CDR3 regions were amplified from genomic DNA by means of the immunoSEQ Assay, a bias-controlled multiplex PCR. Per the original workflow: The number of nucleated cells in each sample was estimated from the amplification of reference gene primers within the assay. To quantify the absolute abundance of each unique TCRbeta CDR3 rearrangement, sequence reads were collapsed and filtered. For each sample, productive Simpson clonality was calculated as the square root of Simpson's diversity index across productive rearrangements. This is the immuneACCESS table as TCRdb keeps it, with only in-frame sequences that have V and J called. A part of the clones is gone; compared with another copy, unresolved V genes explain less than half, and the rest is unexplained. D and trimming were read from the DNA, whereas the V and J calls and clone size are those reported in that table. This sample lists some 320,000 clones; about 91% were detected once. Just under 7% of the sample rests with the top ten.

This sequence was found in a woman in her twenties or thirties who had recovered from COVID-19. Material: peripheral blood. The sequence joins TRBV11-1 to TRBJ2-3; the central 12 bases match TRBD2. The CDR3 is CASGLAGLSDTQYF. The nucleotide sequence reads as follows: TGTGCCAGTGGACTAGCGGGGTTATCAGATACGCAGTATTTT.